The text below deals with one T cell receptor (beta chain). The antigen remains undetermined. V gave up 7 bases and J gave up 6 bases, with 18 bases separating them. CDR3 length: 15 amino acids. Germline lookup yields CDR1 MNHEY and CDR2 SMNVEV (reference sequence). Method: immunoSEQ multiplex PCR; TCRdb's copy keeps in-frame clones and lacks some. This sample has about 2.1 million clones, with around 93% found just once. In the naive CD8 group, cells lacked CD45RO and were positively selected for CCR7, so terminally differentiated effector memory CD45RA+ cells were left out. This sample stems from a study of shared clonotypes between healthy human individuals. Study-wide results and limits: In the sorted subsets, rarefaction showed sequencing was incomplete despite large depth.

Sequenced: naive CD8+ T cells from PBMCs. The TCR was taken from a man aged 18 to 29 in good health. Some clones in this sample may be carry-over from other donors' samples. The rearrangement links TRBV27 to TRBJ2-2; unclear D gene. CDR3 in amino acids: CASTPRHISAGELFF. The CDR3 nucleotides read TGTGCCAGCACACCAAGACACATCAGCGCCGGGGAGCTGTTTTTT.